This note documents a single TCR beta chain sequence. Profiled with immunoSEQ multiplex PCR; TCRdb holds only in-frame clones, not every one. The sample records tens of thousands of clones, less than 90% being singletons. The sample belongs to a study of OX40 agonist ivuxolimab in advanced cancers. People who had autoimmune disease history or systemic immunosuppression were excluded. From germline, CDR1 is PRHDT and CDR2 FYEKMQ (reference sequence). The CDR3 sequence is 13 residues long. Trimming cost V 2 bases and J 1 base, with 5 bases left between them. The chain combines TRBV13 with TRBJ1-1, with D uncertain. The material sequenced was CD4+ or CD8+ T cells sorted from blood, taken in a trial of the OX40 agonist ivuxolimab. The sequence was collected from an adult with an advanced solid tumor such as melanoma, head and neck, liver or kidney cancer. CDR3 sequence (DNA): TGTGCCAGCAGCTTATCTCCGAACACTGAAGCTTTCTTT. It translates to CASSLSPNTEAFF.